This T cell receptor beta chain was documented in a study of early stage breast cancer tumors. On the study more broadly: The ER+/PR+/HER2- tumors included about 8 ductal and a handful of lobular carcinomas.

Profiled with immunoSEQ multiplex PCR; TCRdb holds only in-frame clones, not every one. The sample lists some 14,000 clones; 79% were seen once. V lost 5 bases, J lost 5 bases, and 12 bases lay in between. The germline V gene has CDR1 MNHEY and CDR2 SVGAGI. The CDR3 is made up of 13 amino acids. Regarding the study as a whole: Comparing each tissue with blood distinguished tumor from normal in about 90% of the 16 patients. Enriched TCRB sequences shared across patients were mostly commonly generated sequences. Compared with adjacent normal breast tissue, tumors showed 2 to 2.5-fold greater T cell density and higher clonality.

As to this clone: The antigen is not known.

The sample comprised normal breast tissue next to the tumor. The TCR was taken from a person aged 45-65 years with breast cancer. This rearrangement joins TRBV6-5 to TRBJ1-1; D might be TRBD1 (5 bases). CDR3 loop: CASSAGIRTEAFF. The CDR3 DNA reads as TGTGCCAGCAGTGCAGGGATCAGGACTGAAGCTTTCTTT.